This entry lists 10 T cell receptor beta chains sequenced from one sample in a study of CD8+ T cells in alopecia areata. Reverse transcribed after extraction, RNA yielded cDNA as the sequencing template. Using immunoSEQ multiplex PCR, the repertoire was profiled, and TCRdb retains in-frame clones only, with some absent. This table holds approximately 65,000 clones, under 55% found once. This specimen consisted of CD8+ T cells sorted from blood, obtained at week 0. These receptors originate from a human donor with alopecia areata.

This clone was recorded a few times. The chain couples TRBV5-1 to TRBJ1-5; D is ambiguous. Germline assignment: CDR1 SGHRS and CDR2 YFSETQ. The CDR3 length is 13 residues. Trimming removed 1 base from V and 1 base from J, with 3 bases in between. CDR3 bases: TGCGCCAGCAGCTTGAACAGCAATCAGCCCCAGCATTTT. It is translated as CASSLNSNQPQHF.

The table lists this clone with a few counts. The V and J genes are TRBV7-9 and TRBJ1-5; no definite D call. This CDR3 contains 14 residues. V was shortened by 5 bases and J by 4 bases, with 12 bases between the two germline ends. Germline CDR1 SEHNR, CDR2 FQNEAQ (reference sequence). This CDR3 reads CASSPVDRNQPQHF. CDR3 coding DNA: TGTGCCAGCAGCCCCGTCGACCGAAATCAGCCCCAGCATTTT. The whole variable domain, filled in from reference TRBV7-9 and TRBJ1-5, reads DTGVSQNPRHKITKRGQNVTFRCDPISEHNRLYWYRQTLGQGPEFLTYFQNEAQLEKSRLLSDRFSAERPKGSFSTLEIQRTEQGDSAMYLCASSPVDRNQPQHFGDGTRLSIL.

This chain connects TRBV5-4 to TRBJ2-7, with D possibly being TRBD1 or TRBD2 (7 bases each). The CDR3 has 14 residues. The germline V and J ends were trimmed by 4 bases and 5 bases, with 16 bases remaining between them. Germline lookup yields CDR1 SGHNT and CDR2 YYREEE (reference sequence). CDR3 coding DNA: TGTGCCAGCAGCCCCGGCAGGGGGGGAGACGAGCAGTACTTC. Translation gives CASSPGRGGDEQYF.

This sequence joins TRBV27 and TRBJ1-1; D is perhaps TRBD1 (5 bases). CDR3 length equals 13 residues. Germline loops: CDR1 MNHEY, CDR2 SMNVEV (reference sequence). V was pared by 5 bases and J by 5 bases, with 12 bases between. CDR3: CASSPGIRTEAFF. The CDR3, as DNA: TGTGCCAGCAGTCCAGGGATACGGACTGAAGCTTTCTTT.

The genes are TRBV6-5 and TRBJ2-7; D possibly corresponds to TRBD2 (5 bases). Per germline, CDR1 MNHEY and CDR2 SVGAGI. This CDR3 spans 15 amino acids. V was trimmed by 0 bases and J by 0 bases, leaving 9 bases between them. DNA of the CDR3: TGTGCCAGCAGTTACTCAGCGGAGACCTCCTACGAGCAGTACTTC. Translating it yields CASSYSAETSYEQYF.

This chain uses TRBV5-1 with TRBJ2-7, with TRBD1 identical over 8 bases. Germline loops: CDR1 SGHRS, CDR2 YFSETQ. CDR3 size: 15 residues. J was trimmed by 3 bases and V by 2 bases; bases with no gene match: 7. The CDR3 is CASSLSQGANYEQYF. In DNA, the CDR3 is TGCGCCAGCAGCTTATCGCAGGGGGCTAACTACGAGCAGTACTTC.

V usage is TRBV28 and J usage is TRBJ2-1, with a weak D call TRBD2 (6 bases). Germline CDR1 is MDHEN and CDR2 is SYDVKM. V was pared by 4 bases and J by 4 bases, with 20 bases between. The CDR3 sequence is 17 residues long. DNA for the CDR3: TGTGCCAGCAGTTCGAGCGGAGGGTATGACTATTACAATGAGCAGTTCTTC. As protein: CASSSSGGYDYYNEQFF.

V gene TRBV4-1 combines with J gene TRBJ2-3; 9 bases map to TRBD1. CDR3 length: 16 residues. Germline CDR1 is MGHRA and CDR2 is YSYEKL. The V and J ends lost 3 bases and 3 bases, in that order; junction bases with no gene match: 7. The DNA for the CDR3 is TGCGCCAGCAGCCACCAGACAGGGGGGAGGACAGATACGCAGTATTTT. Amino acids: CASSHQTGGRTDTQYF.

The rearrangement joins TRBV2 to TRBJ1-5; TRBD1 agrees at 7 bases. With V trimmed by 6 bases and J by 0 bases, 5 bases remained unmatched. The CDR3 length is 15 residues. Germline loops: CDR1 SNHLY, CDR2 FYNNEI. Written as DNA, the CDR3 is TGTGCCAGCAGGGGGACAGAGTATAGCAATCAGCCCCAGCATTTT. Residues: CASRGTEYSNQPQHF.

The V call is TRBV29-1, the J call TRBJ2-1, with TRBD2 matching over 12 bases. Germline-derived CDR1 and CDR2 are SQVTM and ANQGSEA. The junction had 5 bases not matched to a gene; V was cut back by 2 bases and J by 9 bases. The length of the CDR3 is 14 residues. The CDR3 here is CSVELAGGPVEQFF. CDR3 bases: TGCAGCGTTGAACTAGCGGGAGGGCCTGTTGAGCAGTTCTTC.